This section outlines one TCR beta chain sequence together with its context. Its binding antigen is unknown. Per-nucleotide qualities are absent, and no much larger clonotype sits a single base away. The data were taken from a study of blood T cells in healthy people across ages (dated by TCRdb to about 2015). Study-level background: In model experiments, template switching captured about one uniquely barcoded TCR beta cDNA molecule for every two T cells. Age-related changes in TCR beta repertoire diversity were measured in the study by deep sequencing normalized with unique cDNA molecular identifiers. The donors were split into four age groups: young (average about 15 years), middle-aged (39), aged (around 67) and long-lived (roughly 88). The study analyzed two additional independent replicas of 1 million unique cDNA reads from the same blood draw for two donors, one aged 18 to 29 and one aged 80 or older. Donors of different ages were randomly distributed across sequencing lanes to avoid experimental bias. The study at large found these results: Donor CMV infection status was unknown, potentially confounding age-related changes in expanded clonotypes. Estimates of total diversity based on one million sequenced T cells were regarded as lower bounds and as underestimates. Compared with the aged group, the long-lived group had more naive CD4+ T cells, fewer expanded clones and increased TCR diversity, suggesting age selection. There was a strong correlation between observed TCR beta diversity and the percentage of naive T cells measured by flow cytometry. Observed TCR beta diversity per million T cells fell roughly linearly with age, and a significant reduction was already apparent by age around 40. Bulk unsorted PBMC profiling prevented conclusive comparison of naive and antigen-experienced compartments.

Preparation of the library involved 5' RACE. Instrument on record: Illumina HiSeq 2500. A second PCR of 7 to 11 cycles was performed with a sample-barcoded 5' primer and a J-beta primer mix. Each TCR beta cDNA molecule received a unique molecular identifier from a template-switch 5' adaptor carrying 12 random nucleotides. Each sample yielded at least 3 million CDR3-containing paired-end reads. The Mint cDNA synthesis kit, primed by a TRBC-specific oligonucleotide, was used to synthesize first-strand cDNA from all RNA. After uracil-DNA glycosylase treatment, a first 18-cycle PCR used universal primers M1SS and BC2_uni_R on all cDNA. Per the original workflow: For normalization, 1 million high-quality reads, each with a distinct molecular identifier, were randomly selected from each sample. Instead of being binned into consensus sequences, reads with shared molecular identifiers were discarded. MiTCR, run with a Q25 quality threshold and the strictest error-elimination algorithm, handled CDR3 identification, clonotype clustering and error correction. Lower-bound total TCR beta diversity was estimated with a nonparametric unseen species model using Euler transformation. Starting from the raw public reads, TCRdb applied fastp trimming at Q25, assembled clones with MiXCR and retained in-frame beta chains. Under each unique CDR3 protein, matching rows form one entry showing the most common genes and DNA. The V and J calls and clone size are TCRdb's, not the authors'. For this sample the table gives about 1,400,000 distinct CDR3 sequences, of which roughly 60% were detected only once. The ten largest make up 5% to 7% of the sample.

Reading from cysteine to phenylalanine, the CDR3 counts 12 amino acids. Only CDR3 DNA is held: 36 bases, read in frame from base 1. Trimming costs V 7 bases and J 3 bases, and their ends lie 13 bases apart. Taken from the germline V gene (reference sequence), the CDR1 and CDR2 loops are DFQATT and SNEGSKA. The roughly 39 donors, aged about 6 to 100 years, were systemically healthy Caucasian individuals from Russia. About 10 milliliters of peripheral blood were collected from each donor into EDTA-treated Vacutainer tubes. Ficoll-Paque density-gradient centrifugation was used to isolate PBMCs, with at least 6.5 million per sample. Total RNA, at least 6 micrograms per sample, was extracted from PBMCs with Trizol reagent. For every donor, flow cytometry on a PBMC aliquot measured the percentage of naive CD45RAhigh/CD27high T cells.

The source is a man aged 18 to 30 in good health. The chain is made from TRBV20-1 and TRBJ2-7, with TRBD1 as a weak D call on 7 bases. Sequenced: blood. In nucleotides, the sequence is TGCAGTGGACAGGGACTTAGCTACGAGCAGTACTTC. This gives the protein CSGQGLSYEQYF.